This TCR delta chain was obtained from a study of TRDV2 sequences in healthy donors (dated by TCRdb to about 2020). About the full investigation: More than 15 single-cell-derived gamma9delta2 T cell clones spanning the full range of antitumor activity were TCR-sequenced and traced within the bulk repertoire. Study-level results and caveats: TCRdelta clonotypes of several highly reactive clones appeared rare, being undetectable in the bulk sequencing data of their donors. The observed TCRdelta repertoires were found to be highly focused, yet no correlation was observed between clonotype frequency and the antitumor functional potential of the respective clone.

To follow how often functionally characterized gamma9delta2 T cell clones showed up, the researchers ran bulk sequencing on complete TCR delta chain (Vdelta2) repertoires. The Dutch blood bank supplied purchased peripheral blood from anonymous healthy donors. The gamma9delta2 T cells analyzed in the study were derived from peripheral blood of healthy donors. The protocol used for the library was PCR. TCRdb shows the sequencer as Illumina MiSeq. The authors processed their data as follows. Clonotypes represented by only a single read were excluded when reporting TRDV repertoire clonotype frequencies. Clones were re-identified by TCRdb from the public reads with CATT, and rows with the same DNA were merged. The V and J calls were not made by the authors but by TCRdb's processing. This sample has some 1,600 delta-chain clones in its table, and 16% of those were observed once. The ten top clones hold about two thirds of the sample.

On this clone itself: Its antigen target is currently unknown. No base qualities exist here, and no much larger clone lies one base off it.

The CDR1 and CDR2 encoded by the germline V gene are GEAIGNYY and EKD. The CDR3 measures 20 amino acids from cysteine to phenylalanine. Of all the DNA, just the CDR3 is kept, 60 bases in frame from base 1. Trimming costs V 0 bases and J 1 base, and their ends lie 26 bases apart. The sequence came from a human donor in good health. The rearranged segments are TRDV2 and TRDJ1; the D region possibly corresponds to TRDD3 (6 bases align). The sample was Vd2+ gamma-delta T cells from blood. What the cell subset or site label conveys for this sample: TCR Vdelta2-expressing (gamma9delta2) T cells. CDR3 sequence: CACDTVRTRIDGGPTDKLIF. The DNA sequence is TGTGCCTGTGACACCGTGAGAACCCGGATAGACGGGGGACCCACCGATAAACTCATCTTT.